The 13 T cell receptor beta chains below come from one sample, sequenced in a study of T cells in Graves' hyperthyroidism and ophthalmopathy. Amplified regions were TCR beta CDR3 sequences from RNA transcripts. In the first-round RT-PCR of the TCR CDR3, the HTBI primer set was used. TCRdb independently ran MiXCR on the multiplex PCR reads; one entry per CDR3 protein. Of over 650,000 distinct CDR3 sequences listed, just under 45% are singletons. Sequences were obtained from peripheral blood or thyroid tissue (not recorded which). These receptors were collected from an adult man with Graves' disease, either hyperthyroidism or ophthalmopathy (not recorded which).

This clonotype occurred a few times. The rearrangement links TRBV7-2 to TRBJ2-7; the match to TRBD2 covers 8 bases. J was trimmed by 6 bases and V by 5 bases; bases with no gene match: 9. There are 14 residues in the CDR3. Germline V lookup: CDR1 SGHTA, CDR2 FQGNSA. As DNA, the CDR3 is TGTGCCAGCAGCCAACCGGGACTAGTGCCCGAGCAGTACTTC. Translation: CASSQPGLVPEQYF.

The chain links TRBV2 to TRBJ1-5; D gene unclear. Trimming removed 6 bases from V and 0 bases from J, with 15 bases in between. The CDR3 spans 16 residues. Germline V CDR1 and CDR2: SNHLY, FYNNEI. The CDR3, as DNA: TGTGCCAGCAGCTTGGGAATGAGGAATAGCAATCAGCCCCAGCATTTT. Translating gives CASSLGMRNSNQPQHF.

This clonotype was recorded only once. The CDR3 reads CARTTPQASEQYF. The CDR3 DNA reads TGTGCTAGAACGACACCTCAGGCCTCCGAGCAGTACTTC. The rearrangement uses TRBV2 and TRBJ2-7; D unclear. This CDR3 region has 13 residues. The germline CDR1 and CDR2 sequences are SNHLY and FYNNEI.

As concerns this clonotype: A much larger clone sits a single nucleotide away, making a read error possible. V is TRBV20-1 and J is TRBJ1-5; the D is unclear. Germline CDR1 is DFQATT and CDR2 is SNEGSKA (reference sequence). This CDR3 is 13 amino acids long. The CDR3 sequence is CSASRDSNRPQHF. In nucleotides, the CDR3 is TGCAGTGCTAGTCGGGATAGCAATCGGCCCCAGCATTTT.

This clonotype was seen only a few times. V usage is TRBV29-1 and J usage is TRBJ1-2, with D perhaps TRBD1 (5 bases). The germline V gene encodes CDR1 SQVTM and CDR2 ANQGSEA. Between the trimmed V and J ends, which lost 6 bases and 0 bases, there was a span of 11 bases. The CDR3 sequence is 13 residues long. CDR3 nucleotide sequence: TGCAGCGTGATGACAGACACTAACTATGGCTACACCTTC. Translating it yields CSVMTDTNYGYTF.

On this clonotype: A much larger clone is a single base away; this may be a read error. The chain has TRBV7-9 and TRBJ2-7; TRBD2 aligns across 11 bases. Looked up from germline, CDR1 is SEHNR and CDR2 is FQNEAQ (reference sequence). This CDR3 is 16 amino acids long. V lost 1 base to trimming and J lost 2 bases; unmatched junction nucleotides: 4. The CDR3 sequence: CASSLGGSGGAYEQYF. The CDR3 DNA reads TGTGCCAGCAGCTTAGGGGGTAGCGGGGGGGCCTACGAGCAGTACTTC.

This CDR3 reads CATSRPDNNEKLFF. The CDR3 coding sequence is TGTGCCACCAGCAGACCCGACAATAATGAAAAACTGTTTTTT. The gene calls are TRBV15 and TRBJ1-4; D gene ambiguous. Trimming stripped 2 bases from V and 4 bases from J, with 8 bases between. Germline V gene sequence: CDR1 LNHNV, CDR2 YYDKDF (reference sequence). The CDR3 sequence is 14 residues long.

This clonotype came up a few times. The rearrangement uses TRBV15 and TRBJ1-5; unclear D gene. Germline V gene sequence: CDR1 LNHNV, CDR2 YYDKDF (reference sequence). The CDR3 totals 16 residues. V lost 0 bases, J lost 0 bases, and 9 bases lay in between. The CDR3 loop is CATSRDRVNSNQPQHF. DNA of the CDR3: TGTGCCACCAGCAGAGATCGGGTTAATAGCAATCAGCCCCAGCATTTT.

This clonotype was seen many times. The genes are TRBV19 and TRBJ2-2; D ambiguous. This CDR3 region has 13 residues. V lost 6 bases, J lost 0 bases, and 5 bases lay in between. CDR1 and CDR2 (germline): LNHDA, SQIVND (reference sequence). The CDR3 loop is CASRGANTGELFF. The CDR3 DNA follows: TGTGCCAGTAGGGGTGCGAACACCGGGGAGCTGTTTTTT.

Of note for this clonotype: This could be a read error, since a much larger clone is one nucleotide away. The chain links TRBV7-9 to TRBJ2-7; 8 bases agree with TRBD1. Germline V gene lookup returns CDR1 SEHNR and CDR2 FQNEAQ (reference sequence). V dropped 6 bases and J dropped 11; count of bases not matched to a gene: 12. The CDR3 has 13 amino acids. The CDR3 region has the DNA TGTGCCAGCAGTCCATGCCAGGGGGCACTGGAGTACTTC. Translating it yields CASSPCQGALEYF.

V and J are TRBV20-1 and TRBJ1-1; 10 bases line up with TRBD1. CDR1 is DFQATT and CDR2 is SNEGSKA in the germline V gene (reference sequence). The CDR3 length is 14 residues. The CDR3 nucleotides are TGCAGCCCGCCTAGACAGGGGGCTCGGACTGAAGCTTTCTTT. It specifies CSPPRQGARTEAFF.

This clonotype was found once. The V call is TRBV10-3, the J call TRBJ1-2; D gene unclear. The CDR3 spans 14 residues. Germline CDR1 is ENHRY and CDR2 is SYGVKD. Trimming left V 0 bases short and J 4 bases short, with 9 bases between. The CDR3 loop reads CAISESTDPYGYTF. In DNA, the CDR3 is TGTGCCATCAGTGAGTCGACCGACCCCTATGGCTACACCTTC.

V is TRBV6-6 and J is TRBJ2-7; D not resolved. Looked up from germline, CDR1 is MNHNY and CDR2 is SVGAGI (reference sequence). The CDR3 extends over 14 amino acids. V lost 6 bases, J lost 11 bases, and 23 bases lay in between. CDR3 region: CASSSTGLEPKKYF. The CDR3 coding sequence is TGTGCCAGCAGCTCCACGGGCCTCGAACCTAAAAAGTACTTC.